The entry below gives a single T cell receptor beta chain sequence along with its context. Germline V gene sequence: CDR1 SGHTA, CDR2 FQGNSA. The germline V and J ends were trimmed by 1 base and 10 bases, with 16 bases remaining between them. The CDR3 covers 14 residues. Vbeta (60) and Jbeta (13) primers were used in the PCR. The repertoire was sequenced with immunoSEQ multiplex PCR; TCRdb's copy has only in-frame clones and lacks some. This table holds some 220,000 clones, 77% found once. These data belong to a study of cytomegalovirus exposure and HLA in healthy donors. Sequencing was done on a sample of PBMCs. The receptor was isolated from an older woman in good health and CMV-seropositive. The V and J genes are TRBV7-2 and TRBJ1-2, with D perhaps matching TRBD1 (5 bases). The CDR3 sequence: CASSLDGGFGVYTF. CDR3 bases: TGTGCCAGCAGCTTAGATGGGGGGTTTGGGGTCTACACCTTC.